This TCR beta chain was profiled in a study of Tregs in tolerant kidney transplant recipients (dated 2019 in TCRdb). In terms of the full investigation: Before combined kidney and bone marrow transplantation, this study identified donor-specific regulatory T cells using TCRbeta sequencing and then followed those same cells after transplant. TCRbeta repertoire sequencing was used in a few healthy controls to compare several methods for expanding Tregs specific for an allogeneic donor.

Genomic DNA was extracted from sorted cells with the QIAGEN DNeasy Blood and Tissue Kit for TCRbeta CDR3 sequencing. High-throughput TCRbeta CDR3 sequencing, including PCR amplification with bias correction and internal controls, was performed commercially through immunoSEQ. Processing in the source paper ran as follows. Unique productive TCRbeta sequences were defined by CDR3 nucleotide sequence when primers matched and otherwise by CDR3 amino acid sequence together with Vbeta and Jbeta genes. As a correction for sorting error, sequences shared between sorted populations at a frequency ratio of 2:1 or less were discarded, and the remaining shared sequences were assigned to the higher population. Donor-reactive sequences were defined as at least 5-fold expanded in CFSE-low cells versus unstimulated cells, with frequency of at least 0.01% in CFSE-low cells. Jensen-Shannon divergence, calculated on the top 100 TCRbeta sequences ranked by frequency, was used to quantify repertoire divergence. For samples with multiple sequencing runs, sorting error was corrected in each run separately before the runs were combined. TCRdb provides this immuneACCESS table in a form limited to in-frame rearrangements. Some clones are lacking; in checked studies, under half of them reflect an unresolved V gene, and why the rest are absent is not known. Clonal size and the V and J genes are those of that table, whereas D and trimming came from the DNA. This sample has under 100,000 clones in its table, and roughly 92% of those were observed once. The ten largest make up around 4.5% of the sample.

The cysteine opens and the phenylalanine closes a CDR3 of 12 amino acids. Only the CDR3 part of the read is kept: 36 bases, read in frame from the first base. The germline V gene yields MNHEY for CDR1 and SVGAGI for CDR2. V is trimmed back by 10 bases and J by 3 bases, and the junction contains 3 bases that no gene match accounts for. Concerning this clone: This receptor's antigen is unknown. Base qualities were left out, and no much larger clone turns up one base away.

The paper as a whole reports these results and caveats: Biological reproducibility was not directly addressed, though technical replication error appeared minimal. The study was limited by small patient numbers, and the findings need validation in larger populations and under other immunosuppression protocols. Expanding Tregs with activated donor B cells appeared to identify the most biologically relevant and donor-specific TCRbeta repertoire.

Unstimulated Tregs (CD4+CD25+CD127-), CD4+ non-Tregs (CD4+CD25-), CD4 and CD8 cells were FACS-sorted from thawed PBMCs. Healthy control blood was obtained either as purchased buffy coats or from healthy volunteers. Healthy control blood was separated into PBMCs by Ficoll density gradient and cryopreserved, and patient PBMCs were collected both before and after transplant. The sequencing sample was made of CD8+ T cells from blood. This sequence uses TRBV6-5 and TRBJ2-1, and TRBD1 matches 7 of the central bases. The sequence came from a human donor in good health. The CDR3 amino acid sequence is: CATTGDYNEQFF. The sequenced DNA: TGTGCCACTACAGGGGACTACAATGAGCAGTTCTTC.